This TCR beta chain was identified in a study of T cells after yellow fever vaccination. MiXCR was run by TCRdb on the 5' RACE reads, yielding one entry per CDR3 protein. Here the sample spans approximately 350,000 distinct CDR3 sequences, about 9.9% being singletons. This clonotype has just a few counts. V lost 2 bases and J lost 7, with 14 bases in between. CDR3 length equals 14 residues. Germline assignment: CDR1 MGHRA and CDR2 YSYEKL. The specimen was PBMCs, collected on the day of the first yellow fever vaccination. The chain carries TRBV4-1 and TRBJ2-5; maybe TRBD1 (5 bases). This clonotype originated in a young man who received the YFV17D yellow fever vaccine. CDR3 amino acids: CASSQWGFAGTQYF. The CDR3 DNA reads TGCGCCAGCAGCCAATGGGGCTTCGCCGGGACCCAGTACTTC.